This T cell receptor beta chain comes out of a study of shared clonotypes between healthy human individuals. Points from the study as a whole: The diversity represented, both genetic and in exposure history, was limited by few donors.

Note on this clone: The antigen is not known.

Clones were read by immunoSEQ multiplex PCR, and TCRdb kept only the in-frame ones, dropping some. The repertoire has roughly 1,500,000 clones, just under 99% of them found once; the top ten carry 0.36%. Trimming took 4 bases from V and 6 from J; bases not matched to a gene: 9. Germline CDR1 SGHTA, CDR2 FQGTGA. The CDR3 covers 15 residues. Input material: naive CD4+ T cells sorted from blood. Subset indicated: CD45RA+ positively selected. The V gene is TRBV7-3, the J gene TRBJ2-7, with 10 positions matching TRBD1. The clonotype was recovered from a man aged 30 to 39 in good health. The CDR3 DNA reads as TGTGCCAGCAGCTCAAGGGGACAGGGGTGGGGCGAGCAGTACTTC. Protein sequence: CASSSRGQGWGEQYF.